The clone carrying this TCR beta chain has a single count. The entry originates in a study of somatic mutations in cytotoxic T cells in rheumatoid arthritis. Libraries were prepared by immunoSEQ multiplex PCR; TCRdb keeps only in-frame clonotypes and omits some of them. Of approximately 15,000 clones listed, approximately 72% were seen once; the top ten hold under 11%. Germline trimming cut 6 bases from V and 5 bases from J; bases unmatched to any gene: 7. The CDR3 is 14 amino acids. The germline gives CDR1 SNHLY, CDR2 FYNNEI. Sequenced material: CD8+ T cells sorted from blood. This clonotype originated in an adult with rheumatoid arthritis. This chain uses TRBV2 with TRBJ2-7, with 10 bases lining up with TRBD1. The CDR3 coding sequence is TGTGCCAGCAGCCCCGGGACAGGGGCGGACGAGCAGTACTTC. Translated: CASSPGTGADEQYF.